Detailed here is one TCR beta chain. Germline CDR1 is SGHDN and CDR2 is FVKESK. Trimming pared 2 bases from V and 0 bases from J, leaving 11 bases between. This CDR3 region has 17 residues. Assay used: immunoSEQ multiplex PCR; TCRdb lists only in-frame clones, some missing. The sample lists 30,000 to 45,000 clones, 91% occurring once. This record comes from a study of T cell changes during pregnancy in multiple sclerosis. Specimen: CD4+ T cells from peripheral blood mononuclear cells, collected in the second trimester of pregnancy. The receptor was isolated from a female donor in good health, enrolled as a control in a pregnancy study. The chain recombines TRBV14 with TRBJ2-6, with D unresolved. The CDR3 loop reads CASSQFGRSSGANVLTF. The CDR3 DNA is TGTGCCAGCAGCCAATTTGGCAGAAGCTCTGGGGCCAACGTCCTGACTTTC.